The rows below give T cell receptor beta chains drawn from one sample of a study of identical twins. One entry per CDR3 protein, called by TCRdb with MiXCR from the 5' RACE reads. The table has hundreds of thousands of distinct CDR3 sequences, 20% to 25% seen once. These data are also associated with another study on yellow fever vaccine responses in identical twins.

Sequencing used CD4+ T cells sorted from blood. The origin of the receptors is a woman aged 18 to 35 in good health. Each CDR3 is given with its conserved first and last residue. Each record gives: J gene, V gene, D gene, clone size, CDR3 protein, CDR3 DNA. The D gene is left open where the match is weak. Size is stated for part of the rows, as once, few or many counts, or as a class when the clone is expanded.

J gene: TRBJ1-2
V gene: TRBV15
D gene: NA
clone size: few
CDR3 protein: CATSRGKQVGTYGYTF
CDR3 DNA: TGTGCCACCAGCAGAGGTAAACAGGTCGGGACCTATGGCTACACCTTC

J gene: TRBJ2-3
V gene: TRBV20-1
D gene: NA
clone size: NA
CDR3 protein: CSARGLGSTDTQYF
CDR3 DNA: TGCAGTGCTAGAGGACTAGGATCCACAGATACGCAGTATTTT

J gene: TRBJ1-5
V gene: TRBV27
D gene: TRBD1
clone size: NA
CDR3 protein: CASSADRAASQPQHF
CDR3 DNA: TGTGCCAGCAGTGCGGACAGGGCGGCCAGTCAGCCCCAGCATTTT

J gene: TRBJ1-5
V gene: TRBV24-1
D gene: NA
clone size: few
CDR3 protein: CATSGPGPYSNQPQHF
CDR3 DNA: TGTGCCACCAGTGGTCCGGGACCGTATAGCAATCAGCCCCAGCATTTT

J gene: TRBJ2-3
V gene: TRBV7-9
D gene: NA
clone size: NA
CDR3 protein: CASSFVQGKVTDTQYF
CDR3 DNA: TGTGCCAGCAGCTTCGTTCAGGGAAAGGTCACAGATACGCAGTATTTT

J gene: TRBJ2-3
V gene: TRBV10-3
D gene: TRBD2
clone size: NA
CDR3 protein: CAIRLSGGSDTQYF
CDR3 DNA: TGTGCCATCAGACTTAGCGGGGGGTCAGATACGCAGTATTTT

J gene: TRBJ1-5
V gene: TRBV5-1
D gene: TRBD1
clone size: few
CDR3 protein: CASRADRESPQHF
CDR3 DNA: TGCGCCAGCAGAGCGGACAGGGAAAGTCCCCAGCATTTT

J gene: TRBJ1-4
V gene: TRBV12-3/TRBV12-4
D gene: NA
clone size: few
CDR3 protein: CASSFDRTKEKLFF
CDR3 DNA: TGTGCCAGCAGTTTTGATCGAACGAAGGAAAAACTGTTTTTT

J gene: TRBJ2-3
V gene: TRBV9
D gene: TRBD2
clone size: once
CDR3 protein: CASSGTSGGATDTQYF
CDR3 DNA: TGTGCCAGCAGCGGAACTAGCGGGGGGGCCACAGATACGCAGTATTTT

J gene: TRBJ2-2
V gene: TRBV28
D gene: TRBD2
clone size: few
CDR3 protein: CASSPGLAGGLSPGTGELFF
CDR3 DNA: TGTGCCAGCAGTCCGGGACTAGCGGGAGGGCTTTCCCCGGGCACCGGGGAGCTGTTTTTT

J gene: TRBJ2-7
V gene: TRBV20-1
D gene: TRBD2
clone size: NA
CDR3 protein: CSASPPSPVGGLAASYSYEQYF
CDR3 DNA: TGCAGTGCTAGCCCCCCAAGTCCAGTGGGGGGACTAGCGGCTTCTTACTCCTACGAGCAGTACTTC

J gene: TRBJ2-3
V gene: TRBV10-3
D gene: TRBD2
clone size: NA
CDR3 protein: CAISVSSGRAADTQYF
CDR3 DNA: TGTGCCATCAGTGTCTCTAGCGGGAGGGCCGCAGATACGCAGTATTTT

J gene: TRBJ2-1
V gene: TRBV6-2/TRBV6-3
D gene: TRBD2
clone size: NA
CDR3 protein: CASSSPGLAGRGEQFF
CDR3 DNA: TGTGCCAGCAGTTCACCGGGACTAGCGGGGAGGGGTGAGCAGTTCTTC

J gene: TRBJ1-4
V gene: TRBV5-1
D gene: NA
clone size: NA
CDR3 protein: CASSRGGLGEKLFF
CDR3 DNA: TGCGCCAGCAGCCGCGGGGGGTTGGGTGAAAAACTGTTTTTT

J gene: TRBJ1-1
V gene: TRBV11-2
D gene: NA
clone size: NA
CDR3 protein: CASSLEAQSIAFF
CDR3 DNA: TGTGCCAGCAGCTTAGAAGCACAGTCTATAGCTTTCTTT

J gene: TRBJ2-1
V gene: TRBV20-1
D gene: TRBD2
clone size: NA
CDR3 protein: CSATPLAGGPYLEQFF
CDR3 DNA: TGCAGTGCTACCCCCCTAGCGGGGGGGCCCTACCTTGAGCAGTTCTTC

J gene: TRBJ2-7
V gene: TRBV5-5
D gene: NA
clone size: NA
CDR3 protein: CASRRLNYEQYF
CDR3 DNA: TGTGCCAGCAGACGACTGAACTACGAGCAGTACTTC

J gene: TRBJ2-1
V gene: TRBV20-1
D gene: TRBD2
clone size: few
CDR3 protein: CSARRLSGRVGEQFF
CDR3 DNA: TGCAGTGCTAGACGACTTAGCGGGAGGGTGGGTGAGCAGTTCTTC

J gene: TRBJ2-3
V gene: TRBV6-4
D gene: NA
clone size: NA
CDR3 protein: CASSDGVTSTDTQYF
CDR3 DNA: TGTGCCAGCAGTGACGGAGTTACTAGCACAGATACGCAGTATTTT

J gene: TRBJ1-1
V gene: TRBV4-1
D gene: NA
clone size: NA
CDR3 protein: CASSLDRGRKNTEAFF
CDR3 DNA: TGCGCCAGCAGCCTAGACCGGGGCAGAAAGAACACTGAAGCTTTCTTT

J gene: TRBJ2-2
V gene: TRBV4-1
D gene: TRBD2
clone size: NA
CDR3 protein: CASSQGTRMNTGELFF
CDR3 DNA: TGCGCCAGCAGCCAAGGGACTAGAATGAACACCGGGGAGCTGTTTTTT

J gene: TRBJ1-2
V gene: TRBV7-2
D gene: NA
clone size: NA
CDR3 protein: CASSLATGKANYGYTF
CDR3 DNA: TGTGCCAGCAGCTTAGCGACGGGGAAGGCTAACTATGGCTACACCTTC

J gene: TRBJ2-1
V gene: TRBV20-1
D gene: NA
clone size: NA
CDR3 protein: CSARDAVATGNEQFF
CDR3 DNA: TGCAGTGCTAGAGATGCGGTAGCGACCGGCAATGAGCAGTTCTTC

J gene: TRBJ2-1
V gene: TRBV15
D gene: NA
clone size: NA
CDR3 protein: CATSTGGSYNEQFF
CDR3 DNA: TGTGCCACCAGCACCGGGGGTTCCTACAATGAGCAGTTCTTC

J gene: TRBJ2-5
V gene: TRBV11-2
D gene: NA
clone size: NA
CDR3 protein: CASSLEGTYQETQYF
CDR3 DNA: TGTGCCAGCAGCTTAGAAGGGACTTATCAAGAGACCCAGTACTTC

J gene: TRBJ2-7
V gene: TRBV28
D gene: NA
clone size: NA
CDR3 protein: CASSRPNYEQYF
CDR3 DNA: TGTGCCAGCAGTCGCCCGAACTACGAGCAGTACTTC

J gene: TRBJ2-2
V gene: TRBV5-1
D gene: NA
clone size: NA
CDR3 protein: CASKGLANTGELFF
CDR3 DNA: TGCGCCAGCAAGGGGCTGGCGAACACCGGGGAGCTGTTTTTT

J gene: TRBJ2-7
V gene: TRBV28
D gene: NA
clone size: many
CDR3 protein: CASTLGRSYEQYF
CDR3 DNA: TGTGCCAGCACTCTAGGACGGTCCTACGAGCAGTACTTC

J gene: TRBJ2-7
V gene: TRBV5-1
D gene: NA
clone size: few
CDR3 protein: CASRSGAAHEQYF
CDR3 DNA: TGCGCCAGCAGAAGTGGGGCGGCGCACGAGCAGTACTTC

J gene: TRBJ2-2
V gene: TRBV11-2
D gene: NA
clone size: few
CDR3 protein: CASSWTGELFF
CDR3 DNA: TGTGCCAGCAGCTGGACCGGGGAGCTGTTTTTT

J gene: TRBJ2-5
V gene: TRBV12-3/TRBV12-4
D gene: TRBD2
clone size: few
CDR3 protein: CASRPGLAGGPGETQYF
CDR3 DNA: TGTGCCAGCAGACCCGGACTAGCGGGAGGGCCGGGAGAGACCCAGTACTTC

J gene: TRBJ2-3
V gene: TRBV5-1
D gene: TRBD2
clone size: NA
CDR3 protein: CASSSSGGSFTDTQYF
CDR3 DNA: TGCGCCAGCAGCTCGTCGGGGGGGAGCTTCACAGATACGCAGTATTTT

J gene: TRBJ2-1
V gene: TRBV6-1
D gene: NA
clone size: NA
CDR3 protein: CASSEGSTGYNEQFF
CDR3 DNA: TGTGCCAGCAGTGAAGGCAGTACCGGGTACAATGAGCAGTTCTTC

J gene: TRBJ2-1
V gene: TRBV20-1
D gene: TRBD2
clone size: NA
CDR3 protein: CSARGLAGDFSYNEQFF
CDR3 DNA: TGCAGTGCTAGAGGTCTAGCGGGAGATTTCTCCTACAATGAGCAGTTCTTC

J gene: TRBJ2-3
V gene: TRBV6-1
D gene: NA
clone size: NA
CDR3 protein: CASSEARPPGISQYF
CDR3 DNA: TGTGCCAGCAGTGAAGCTAGGCCACCGGGGATCTCGCAGTATTTT

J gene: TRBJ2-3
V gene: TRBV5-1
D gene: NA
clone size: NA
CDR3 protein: CASSLGASPPDTQYF
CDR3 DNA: TGCGCCAGCAGCTTGGGGGCCAGCCCCCCAGATACGCAGTATTTT

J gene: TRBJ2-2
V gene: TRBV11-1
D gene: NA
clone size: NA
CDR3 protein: CASNPLEGNTGELFF
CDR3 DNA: TGTGCCAGCAACCCTCTGGAGGGGAACACCGGGGAGCTGTTTTTT

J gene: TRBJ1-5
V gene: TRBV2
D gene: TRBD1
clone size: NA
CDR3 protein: CASSRGTGDWDNQPQHF
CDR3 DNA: TGTGCCAGCAGTAGAGGGACAGGGGATTGGGACAATCAGCCCCAGCATTTT

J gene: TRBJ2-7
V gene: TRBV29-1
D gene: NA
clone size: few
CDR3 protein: CSVEEQGNEQYF
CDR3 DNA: TGCAGCGTTGAAGAACAGGGTAACGAGCAGTACTTC

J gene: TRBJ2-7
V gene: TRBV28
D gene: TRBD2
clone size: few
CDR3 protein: CASSLPSGGSHEQYF
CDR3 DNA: TGTGCCAGCAGTTTGCCGTCGGGAGGGTCCCACGAGCAGTACTTC

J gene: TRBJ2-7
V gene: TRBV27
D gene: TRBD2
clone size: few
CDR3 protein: CASSLYPPGVRGNYEQYF
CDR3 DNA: TGTGCCAGCAGTTTATACCCCCCGGGGGTGCGGGGGAACTACGAGCAGTACTTC

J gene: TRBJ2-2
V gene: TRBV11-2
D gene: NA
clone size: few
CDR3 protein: CASSLGQQTNTGELFF
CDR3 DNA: TGTGCCAGCAGCTTAGGTCAACAGACTAACACCGGGGAGCTGTTTTTT

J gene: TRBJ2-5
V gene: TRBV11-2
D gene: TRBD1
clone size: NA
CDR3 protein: CASSRDSYTETQYF
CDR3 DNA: TGTGCCAGCAGCCGGGACAGCTACACAGAGACCCAGTACTTC

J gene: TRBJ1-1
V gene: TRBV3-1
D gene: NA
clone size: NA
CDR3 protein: CASRGGTEAFF
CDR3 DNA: TGTGCCAGCCGGGGAGGCACTGAAGCTTTCTTT

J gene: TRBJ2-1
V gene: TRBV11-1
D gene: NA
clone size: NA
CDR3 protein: CASSSYFEQFF
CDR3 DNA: TGTGCCAGCAGCTCGTACTTTGAGCAGTTCTTC

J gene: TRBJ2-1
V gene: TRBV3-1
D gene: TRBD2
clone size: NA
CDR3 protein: CASSQLAGVRNEQFF
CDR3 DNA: TGTGCCAGCAGCCAACTAGCGGGAGTAAGGAATGAGCAGTTCTTC

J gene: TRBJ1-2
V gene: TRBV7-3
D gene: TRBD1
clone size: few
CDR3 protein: CASSSNPQTGAYGYTF
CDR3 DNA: TGTGCCAGCAGCTCGAATCCTCAAACAGGGGCCTATGGCTACACCTTC

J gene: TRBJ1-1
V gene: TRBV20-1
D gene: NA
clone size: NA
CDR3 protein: CSATKTGMNTEAFF
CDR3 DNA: TGCAGTGCTACCAAGACAGGCATGAACACTGAAGCTTTCTTT

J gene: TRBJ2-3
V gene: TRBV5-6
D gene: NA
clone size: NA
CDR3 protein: CASSLVLGQFTDTQYF
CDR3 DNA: TGTGCCAGCAGCTTGGTTTTGGGCCAATTCACAGATACGCAGTATTTT

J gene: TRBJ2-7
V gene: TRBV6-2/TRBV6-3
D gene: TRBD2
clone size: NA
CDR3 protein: CASILTSGSYEQYF
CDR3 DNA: TGTGCCAGCATCCTGACTAGCGGCTCCTACGAGCAGTACTTC

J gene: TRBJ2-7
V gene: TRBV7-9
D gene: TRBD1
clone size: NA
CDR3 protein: CASSVLQGASEQYF
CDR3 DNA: TGTGCCAGCAGCGTCCTGCAGGGGGCCAGCGAGCAGTACTTC

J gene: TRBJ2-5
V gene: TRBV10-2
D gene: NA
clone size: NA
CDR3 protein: CASSEVVGKETQYF
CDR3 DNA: TGCGCCAGCAGTGAGGTAGTAGGCAAAGAGACCCAGTACTTC

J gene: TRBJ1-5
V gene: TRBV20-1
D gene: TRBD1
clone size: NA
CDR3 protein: CSARETGWLGQPQHF
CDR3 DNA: TGCAGTGCTAGAGAGACAGGGTGGCTCGGGCAGCCCCAGCATTTT

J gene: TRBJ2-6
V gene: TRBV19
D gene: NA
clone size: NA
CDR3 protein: CASMSGASGANVLTF
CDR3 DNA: TGTGCCAGTATGTCAGGAGCCTCTGGGGCCAACGTCCTGACTTTC

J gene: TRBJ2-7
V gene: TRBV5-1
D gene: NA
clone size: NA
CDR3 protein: CVSSLVYSSYEQYF
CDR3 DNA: TGCGTCAGCAGCTTGGTCTACAGTTCCTACGAGCAGTACTTC

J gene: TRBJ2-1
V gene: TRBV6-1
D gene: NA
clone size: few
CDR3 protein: CASSVGAYNEQFF
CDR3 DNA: TGTGCCAGCAGTGTCGGGGCTTACAATGAGCAGTTCTTC

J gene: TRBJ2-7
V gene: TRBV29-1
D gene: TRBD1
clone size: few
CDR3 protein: CSVVGQGTSYEQYF
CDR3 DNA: TGCAGCGTTGTTGGACAGGGGACATCTTACGAGCAGTACTTC